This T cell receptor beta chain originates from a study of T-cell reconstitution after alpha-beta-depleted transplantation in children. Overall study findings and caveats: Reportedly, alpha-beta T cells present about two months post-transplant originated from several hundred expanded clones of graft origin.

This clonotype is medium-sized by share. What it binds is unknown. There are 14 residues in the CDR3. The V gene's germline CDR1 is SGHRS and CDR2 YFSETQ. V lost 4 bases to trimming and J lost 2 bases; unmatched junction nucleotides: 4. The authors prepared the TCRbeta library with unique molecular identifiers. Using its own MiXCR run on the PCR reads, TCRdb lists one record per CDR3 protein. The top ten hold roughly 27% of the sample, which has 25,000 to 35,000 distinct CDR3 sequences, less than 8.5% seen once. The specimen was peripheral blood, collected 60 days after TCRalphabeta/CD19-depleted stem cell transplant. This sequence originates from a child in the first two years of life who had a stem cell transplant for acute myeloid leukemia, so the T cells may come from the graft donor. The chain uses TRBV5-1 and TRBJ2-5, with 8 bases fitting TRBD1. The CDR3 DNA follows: TGCGCCAGCAGCATTCGACAGGGGCAAGAGACCCAGTACTTC. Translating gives CASSIRQGQETQYF.